This entry describes one T cell receptor (beta chain). CDR1 SGHNT and CDR2 YYREEE come from the germline V gene (reference sequence). Trimming left V 4 bases short and J 9 bases short, with 14 bases between. This CDR3 region has 13 residues. This entry is derived from a study of blood T cell repertoires in COVID-19. About the study: The study drew acute and convalescent COVID-19 samples from the United States, Italy and Spain. PBMCs, B-cell-depleted T cells, or T cells were the source of the cDNA or gDNA that made up the material.

As handled by the study authors: Estimation of nucleated cell counts was performed using reference gene primer amplification. TCRdb's table, derived via immunoSEQ multiplex PCR, lists solely in-frame clones and lacks some. For V, J and clone size, that table is used; D and trimming come from the DNA. This repertoire shows 60,000 to 70,000 clones, almost 85% found once; its top ten account for 8.8%. This TCR was recovered from a man in his forties or fifties with active COVID-19. The specimen was peripheral blood. V and J are TRBV5-4 and TRBJ2-1; the D is unclear. DNA of the CDR3: TGTGCCAGCAGCACCGTGGAGTTCAGTGAGCAGTTCTTC. Encoded protein: CASSTVEFSEQFF.